This T cell receptor (beta chain) is from a study of cytomegalovirus exposure and HLA in healthy donors. Study in general: Assignment to the Caucasian-associated ancestry cluster applied to around four fifths of the 300 to 500 genotyped donors.

Healthy bone marrow donors formed the donor group. A word on this clone: The antigen is unknown.

PCR employed 60 Vbeta and 13 Jbeta primers. TCRdb's table, derived via immunoSEQ multiplex PCR, lists solely in-frame clones and lacks some. The sample has around 76,000 clones, 73% seen once. This CDR3 is built from 16 residues. V was pared by 2 bases and J by 2 bases, with 8 bases of the junction left unmatched. Per the germline V gene, CDR1 is SGHAT and CDR2 is FQNNGV. General observations from the study: Later, TCR association rates were found to vary by HLA locus, highest for DRB1 and lowest for HLA-C. It was about 150 TCR beta chains that were listed as cytomegalovirus-associated.

The clonotype was recovered from a woman between 40 and 50 years old in good health and CMV-seropositive. The rearrangement links TRBV11-2 to TRBJ2-7, with 8 bases identical to TRBD1. The sequenced sample was PBMCs. CDR3 region: CASSLIRGRGPYEQYF. The CDR3 DNA reads as TGTGCCAGCAGCTTAATTCGAGGCAGGGGGCCCTACGAGCAGTACTTC.